The T cell receptor (beta chain) described here comes from a study of early T cells in non-severe SARS-CoV-2 infection. The CDR3 is made up of 11 amino acids. The germline CDR1 and CDR2 sequences are LNHDA and SQIVND (reference sequence). Between the trimmed V and J ends, which lost 5 bases and 7 bases, there was a span of 9 bases. TCRdb fed the 5' RACE reads into MiXCR, producing one record per CDR3 protein. The data show about 55,000 distinct CDR3 sequences, about 13% seen once. The rearrangement links TRBV19 to TRBJ2-7; D gene unclear. The material was whole blood, obtained at baseline. The sequence was obtained from an adult who was a healthcare worker with PCR-confirmed SARS-CoV-2 infection or an uninfected control (not recorded which). The CDR3 DNA reads as TGTGCCAGTAGTGGGCGAGTAGAGCAGTACTTC. It codes for CASSGRVEQYF.